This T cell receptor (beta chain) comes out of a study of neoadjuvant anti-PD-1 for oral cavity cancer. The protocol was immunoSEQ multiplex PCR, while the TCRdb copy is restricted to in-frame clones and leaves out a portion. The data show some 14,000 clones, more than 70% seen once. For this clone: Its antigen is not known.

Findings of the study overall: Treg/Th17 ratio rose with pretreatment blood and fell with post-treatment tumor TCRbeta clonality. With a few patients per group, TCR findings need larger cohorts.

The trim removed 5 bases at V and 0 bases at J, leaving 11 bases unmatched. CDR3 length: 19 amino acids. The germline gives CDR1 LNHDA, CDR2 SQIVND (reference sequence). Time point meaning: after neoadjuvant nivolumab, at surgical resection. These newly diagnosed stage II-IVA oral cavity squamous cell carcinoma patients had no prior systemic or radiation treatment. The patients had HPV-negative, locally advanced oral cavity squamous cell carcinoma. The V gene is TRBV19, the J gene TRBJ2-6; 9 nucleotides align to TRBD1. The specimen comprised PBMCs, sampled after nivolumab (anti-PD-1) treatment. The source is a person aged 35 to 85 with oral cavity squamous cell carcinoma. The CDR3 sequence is CASSPRRDRVISGANVLTF. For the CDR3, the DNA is TGTGCCAGTAGTCCCCGAAGGGACAGGGTAATCTCTGGGGCCAACGTCCTGACTTTC. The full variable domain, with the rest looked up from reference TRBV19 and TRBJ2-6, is DGGITQSPKYLFRKEGQNVTLSCEQNLNHDAMYWYRQDPGQGLRLIYYSQIVNDFQKGDIAEGYSVSREKKESFPLTVTSAQKNPTAFYLCASSPRRDRVISGANVLTFGAGSRLTVL.